A selection of T cell receptor beta chains follows, all from one sample in a study of cytomegalovirus exposure and HLA in healthy donors. Measured with immunoSEQ multiplex PCR; TCRdb has only the in-frame clones, and not every one. The sample yields more than 60,000 clones, 95% to 98% seen once. Sequenced material: PBMCs. The receptors here all came from a young woman in good health and CMV-seropositive. The conserved cysteine and the conserved F or W are not part of the CDR3 here.

TRBV6-5	ASSYSTREDGYT
TRBV5-6	ASSARTGWTEAF
TRBV28	ASRGTGLNTEAF
TRBV6-5	ASSSREETQY
TRBV28	ASSYRDNLPTGDNEQF
TRBV27	ASSLSGNEQF
TRBV6-1	ASSVGTSGYEQY
TRBV5-1	ASSLGGGAISYNEQF
TRBV6-1	ASSELAGGEETQY
TRBV6-5	ASSYSRVYNEQF